This is a list of T cell receptor beta chains from one sample in a study of graft-versus-host responses after intestinal transplantation. No antigen has been assigned to these receptors. Assay: immunoSEQ multiplex PCR; the TCRdb copy retains only in-frame clones and omits some. The table includes roughly 64,000 clones, 85% to 95% detected once. The material was unstimulated CD8+ T cells sorted from spleen or lymph node cells, obtained before transplant. Source of these receptors: a human donor who was the organ donor for an intestinal transplant. CDR3s include the opening cysteine and the closing phenylalanine or tryptophan. Each record gives: clone size, V gene, J gene, D gene, CDR3 protein, CDR3 DNA. D genes are given only for firm matches. Clone size is not always given. Where it is, it says once, few, many or a class for expanded clones.

clone size: .; V gene: TRBV27; J gene: TRBJ2-1; D gene: TRBD2; CDR3 protein: CASSLSGRGNEQFF; CDR3 DNA: TGTGCCAGCAGTTTAAGCGGGAGAGGAAATGAGCAGTTCTTC
clone size: .; V gene: TRBV6-5; J gene: TRBJ2-3; D gene: TRBD2; CDR3 protein: CASSYSTSGYTDTQYF; CDR3 DNA: TGTGCCAGCAGTTACTCTACTAGCGGATACACAGATACGCAGTATTTT
clone size: .; V gene: TRBV30; J gene: TRBJ2-6; D gene: .; CDR3 protein: CAWNSLGANVLTF; CDR3 DNA: TGTGCCTGGAACAGCCTCGGGGCCAACGTCCTGACTTTC
clone size: once; V gene: TRBV16; J gene: TRBJ1-3; D gene: TRBD1; CDR3 protein: CASSPTTGGNTIYF; CDR3 DNA: TGTGCCAGCAGCCCGACGACAGGGGGGAACACCATATATTTT
clone size: .; V gene: TRBV4-3; J gene: TRBJ2-1; D gene: .; CDR3 protein: CASSQRSVNEQFF; CDR3 DNA: TGCGCCAGCAGCCAACGAAGCGTCAATGAGCAGTTCTTC
clone size: .; V gene: TRBV11-2; J gene: TRBJ2-2; D gene: TRBD2; CDR3 protein: CASSLDPGGGLARGPGELFF; CDR3 DNA: TGTGCCAGCAGCTTAGATCCGGGGGGAGGACTAGCGAGGGGTCCCGGGGAGCTGTTTTTT
clone size: .; V gene: TRBV30; J gene: TRBJ1-3; D gene: TRBD1; CDR3 protein: CAWKSPGTGLGNTIYF; CDR3 DNA: TGTGCCTGGAAAAGTCCCGGGACAGGGTTAGGAAACACCATATATTTT
clone size: .; V gene: TRBV7-9; J gene: TRBJ2-5; D gene: TRBD2; CDR3 protein: CASSLGPGLAGHETQYF; CDR3 DNA: TGTGCCAGCAGCTTAGGACCGGGACTAGCGGGACACGAGACCCAGTACTTC
clone size: once; V gene: TRBV9; J gene: TRBJ1-2; D gene: TRBD1; CDR3 protein: CASSGTGTNYGYTF; CDR3 DNA: TGTGCCAGCAGCGGGACAGGGACTAACTATGGCTACACCTTC
clone size: .; V gene: TRBV28; J gene: TRBJ2-3; D gene: TRBD2; CDR3 protein: CASSILGLITDTQYF; CDR3 DNA: TGTGCCAGCAGTATTCTGGGACTAATTACAGATACGCAGTATTTT
clone size: .; V gene: TRBV6-6; J gene: TRBJ2-5; D gene: TRBD2; CDR3 protein: CASIDREVQETQYF; CDR3 DNA: TGTGCCAGCATTGATCGGGAGGTACAAGAGACCCAGTACTTC
clone size: .; V gene: TRBV7-9; J gene: TRBJ1-1; D gene: .; CDR3 protein: CASSPPMTANTEAFF; CDR3 DNA: TGTGCCAGCAGCCCTCCAATGACAGCGAACACTGAAGCTTTCTTT
clone size: .; V gene: TRBV5-1; J gene: TRBJ2-2; D gene: .; CDR3 protein: CASSGLGGELFF; CDR3 DNA: TGCGCCAGCTCAGGGTTGGGCGGGGAGCTGTTTTTT
clone size: .; V gene: TRBV2; J gene: TRBJ1-1; D gene: .; CDR3 protein: CASSTANTEAFF; CDR3 DNA: TGTGCCAGCAGCACAGCGAACACTGAAGCTTTCTTT
clone size: .; V gene: TRBV28; J gene: TRBJ1-1; D gene: .; CDR3 protein: CASSPGVVGFTEAFF; CDR3 DNA: TGTGCCAGCAGTCCAGGGGTCGTAGGGTTCACTGAAGCTTTCTTT
clone size: .; V gene: TRBV29-1; J gene: TRBJ2-3; D gene: TRBD2; CDR3 protein: CSVKTSGISTDTQYF; CDR3 DNA: TGCAGCGTTAAGACTAGCGGGATCAGCACAGATACGCAGTATTTT
clone size: .; V gene: TRBV27; J gene: TRBJ2-1; D gene: .; CDR3 protein: CASSHPRLVDEQFF; CDR3 DNA: TGTGCCAGCAGTCACCCGAGACTAGTTGATGAGCAGTTCTTC
clone size: .; V gene: TRBV27; J gene: TRBJ2-3; D gene: TRBD2; CDR3 protein: CASSLWPLTLAGGPHWVTDTQYF; CDR3 DNA: TGTGCCAGCAGTTTATGGCCGCTAACCCTAGCGGGAGGGCCACATTGGGTCACAGATACGCAGTATTTT
clone size: .; V gene: TRBV9; J gene: TRBJ2-2; D gene: TRBD1; CDR3 protein: CASSAPRTGGDTGELFF; CDR3 DNA: TGTGCCAGCAGCGCCCCCAGGACAGGGGGTGACACCGGGGAGCTGTTTTTT
clone size: .; V gene: TRBV6-5; J gene: TRBJ2-1; D gene: TRBD2; CDR3 protein: CASSRQREGNEQFF; CDR3 DNA: TGTGCCAGCAGCCGACAGAGGGAGGGGAATGAGCAGTTCTTC
clone size: .; V gene: TRBV7-3; J gene: TRBJ2-7; D gene: TRBD2; CDR3 protein: CASSQRGLAGVNEQYF; CDR3 DNA: TGTGCCAGCAGTCAGAGGGGGCTAGCGGGAGTAAACGAGCAGTACTTC
clone size: .; V gene: TRBV7-9; J gene: TRBJ2-7; D gene: .; CDR3 protein: CASSSTLTYEQYF; CDR3 DNA: TGTGCCAGCAGCTCTACACTAACCTACGAGCAGTACTTC
clone size: .; V gene: TRBV15; J gene: TRBJ2-2; D gene: TRBD2; CDR3 protein: CATSRGAGGLNTGELFF; CDR3 DNA: TGTGCCACCAGCAGAGGAGCGGGAGGCCTGAACACCGGGGAGCTGTTTTTT
clone size: .; V gene: TRBV27; J gene: TRBJ2-7; D gene: .; CDR3 protein: CASSRQLFYEQYF; CDR3 DNA: TGTGCCAGTTCGAGGCAGCTGTTCTACGAGCAGTACTTC
clone size: .; V gene: TRBV27; J gene: TRBJ1-3; D gene: .; CDR3 protein: CASSLSDAGNTIYF; CDR3 DNA: TGTGCCAGCAGTTTGAGCGACGCGGGAAACACCATATATTTT
clone size: few; V gene: TRBV28; J gene: TRBJ1-3; D gene: TRBD1; CDR3 protein: CASSPGGTGNTIYF; CDR3 DNA: TGTGCCAGCAGCCCAGGGGGCACTGGAAACACCATATATTTT
clone size: .; V gene: TRBV6-6; J gene: TRBJ2-1; D gene: TRBD1; CDR3 protein: CASSHGTGGSGNEQFF; CDR3 DNA: TGTGCCAGCAGCCACGGGACAGGGGGTTCTGGGAATGAGCAGTTCTTC
clone size: .; V gene: TRBV28; J gene: TRBJ2-5; D gene: TRBD1; CDR3 protein: CASSQQDRADHF; CDR3 DNA: TGTGCCAGCAGTCAACAGGACAGGGCCGACCACTTC
clone size: .; V gene: TRBV7-3; J gene: TRBJ1-1; D gene: TRBD1; CDR3 protein: CASSPGTGHTEAFF; CDR3 DNA: TGTGCCAGCAGTCCGGGGACAGGGCACACTGAAGCTTTCTTT
clone size: .; V gene: TRBV6-1; J gene: TRBJ2-7; D gene: TRBD2; CDR3 protein: CASEVREGGYEQYF; CDR3 DNA: TGTGCCAGCGAGGTGCGGGAGGGTGGCTACGAGCAGTACTTC
clone size: once; V gene: TRBV5-6; J gene: TRBJ2-3; D gene: .; CDR3 protein: CASSLSTTGEDTQYF; CDR3 DNA: TGTGCCAGCAGCTTGTCGACTACCGGGGAGGATACGCAGTATTTT
clone size: .; V gene: TRBV13; J gene: TRBJ2-7; D gene: .; CDR3 protein: CASSSRQGGSLAPYEQYF; CDR3 DNA: TGTGCCAGCAGCTCTAGACAGGGAGGTTCTTTAGCTCCCTACGAGCAGTACTTC
clone size: .; V gene: TRBV9; J gene: TRBJ2-1; D gene: .; CDR3 protein: CASSVDSSYNEQFF; CDR3 DNA: TGTGCCAGCAGCGTAGATAGCTCCTACAATGAGCAGTTCTTC
clone size: once; V gene: TRBV30; J gene: TRBJ2-7; D gene: .; CDR3 protein: CAWSPVRDTSYEQYF; CDR3 DNA: TGTGCCTGGAGCCCGGTCCGGGACACCTCCTACGAGCAGTACTTC
clone size: .; V gene: TRBV6-1; J gene: TRBJ2-2; D gene: TRBD2; CDR3 protein: CASCYGTSPGELFF; CDR3 DNA: TGTGCCAGTTGTTATGGGACTAGCCCCGGGGAGCTGTTTTTT